Listed below are T cell receptor beta chains from one sample, sequenced in a study of beta chain features in type 1 diabetes. The data were produced by immunoSEQ multiplex PCR, yet TCRdb's version contains in-frame clones alone and is incomplete. Here the sample spans 500,000 to 850,000 clones, over 11% being singletons. Sequenced input: naive CD4+ T cells from blood. Receptor source: a man between 18 and 29 years old with type 1 diabetes. CDR3s include the opening cysteine and the closing phenylalanine or tryptophan. A D gene is named only where the DNA matches it firmly. The size entry is marked missing in some rows and otherwise reads once, few, many or a size class.

TRBV27	TRBJ2-1	few	.	CASSLTRDNEQFF	TGTGCCAGCAGCCTGACTCGCGACAATGAGCAGTTCTTC
TRBV9	TRBJ2-7	.	TRBD1	CASSVDLGQGRYEQYF	TGTGCCAGCAGCGTAGATTTGGGACAGGGGCGTTACGAGCAGTACTTC
TRBV7-2	TRBJ2-7	few	TRBD2	CASSFTSGLYEQYF	TGTGCCAGCAGCTTTACTAGCGGGTTATACGAGCAGTACTTC
TRBV11-2	TRBJ2-1	few	.	CASSLAGSYNEQFF	TGTGCCAGCAGCTTAGCCGGGAGCTACAATGAGCAGTTCTTC
TRBV7-6	TRBJ2-5	few	.	CASSFKLFAGQETQYF	TGTGCCAGCAGCTTCAAACTATTCGCGGGCCAAGAGACCCAGTACTTC
TRBV27	TRBJ2-7	few	TRBD1	CASSPTGGRGWGYEQYF	TGTGCCAGCAGTCCGACAGGGGGCCGGGGTTGGGGCTACGAGCAGTACTTC
TRBV7-2	TRBJ2-5	.	TRBD2	CASGLAGWETQYF	TGTGCCAGCGGACTAGCGGGATGGGAGACCCAGTACTTC
TRBV6-5	TRBJ2-7	.	TRBD1	CASSYSRQGATYEQYF	TGTGCCAGCAGTTACTCGAGACAGGGGGCGACCTACGAGCAGTACTTC
TRBV29-1	TRBJ2-7	.	TRBD2	CSVAPRGASAYEQYF	TGCAGCGTCGCTCCGCGGGGGGCGTCGGCCTACGAGCAGTACTTC
TRBV12-5	TRBJ2-3	few	.	CASAPDWRTDTQYF	TGTGCTAGTGCCCCGGACTGGCGCACAGATACGCAGTATTTT
TRBV9	TRBJ2-7	.	.	CASSVSGGPRPHEQYF	TGTGCCAGCAGCGTATCCGGGGGGCCCCGACCCCACGAGCAGTACTTC
TRBV5-4	TRBJ2-5	.	TRBD2	CASSLAGGLSRETQYF	TGTGCCAGCAGCCTAGCGGGAGGCCTGAGCCGGGAGACCCAGTACTTC
TRBV2	TRBJ2-1	few	.	CASSDRSRGSYNEQFF	TGTGCCAGCAGTGATCGTTCGAGGGGATCATACAATGAGCAGTTCTTC
TRBV2	TRBJ2-1	.	.	CASSLLANTYNEQFF	TGTGCCAGCAGTCTACTAGCCAACACCTACAATGAGCAGTTCTTC
TRBV30	TRBJ2-1	.	TRBD2	CARTSGGHEQFF	TGTGCCAGGACTAGCGGGGGGCATGAGCAGTTCTTC
TRBV30	TRBJ2-7	.	.	CAWSNKAYEQYF	TGTGCCTGGAGCAATAAGGCCTACGAGCAGTACTTC
TRBV7-2	TRBJ2-5	few	TRBD2	CASSPSGRGETQYF	TGTGCCAGCAGTCCTAGCGGGAGGGGGGAGACCCAGTACTTC
TRBV10-3	TRBJ2-7	few	TRBD1	CATGPDRAHEQYF	TGTGCCACCGGACCCGACAGGGCCCACGAGCAGTACTTC
TRBV6-1	TRBJ1-5	.	.	CASEPRGNQPQHF	TGTGCCAGTGAACCCAGGGGCAATCAGCCCCAGCATTTT
TRBV29-1	TRBJ2-3	few	.	CSVDPKTDTQYF	TGCAGCGTAGACCCGAAAACAGATACGCAGTATTTT
TRBV7-2	TRBJ2-2	.	.	CASSFYRELFF	TGTGCCAGCAGCTTCTATAGGGAGCTGTTTTTT
TRBV30	TRBJ2-5	few	TRBD1	CAWSPQGETQYF	TGTGCCTGGAGCCCACAGGGGGAGACCCAGTACTTC
TRBV7-9	TRBJ2-5	.	TRBD2	CASSPRLAGGNFVETQYF	TGTGCCAGCAGCCCGCGACTAGCGGGAGGGAATTTCGTAGAGACCCAGTACTTC
TRBV2	TRBJ2-1	.	TRBD2	CASRSGSEQFF	TGTGCCAGCAGGAGCGGGAGTGAGCAGTTCTTC
TRBV29-1	TRBJ2-3	.	.	CSVVGQAATDTQYF	TGCAGCGTTGTAGGGCAAGCAGCTACGGATACGCAGTATTTT
TRBV15	TRBJ2-2	.	.	CATSPRVVAANTGELFF	TGTGCCACCAGCCCCCGAGTGGTAGCGGCGAACACCGGGGAGCTGTTTTTT
TRBV18	TRBJ2-1	.	.	CASSPNTGSYNEQFF	TGTGCCAGCTCACCCAATACGGGAAGCTACAATGAGCAGTTCTTC
TRBV25-1	TRBJ1-3	few	.	CASSDGGSLSGNTIYF	TGTGCCAGCAGTGATGGGGGGTCCCTCTCTGGAAACACCATATATTTT
TRBV19	TRBJ1-2	.	.	CASRQVGGSGYTF	TGTGCCAGTAGACAGGTCGGGGGATCTGGCTACACCTTC
TRBV4-3	TRBJ1-3	.	.	CASSRQGGAEGNTIYF	TGCGCCAGCAGCCGTCAAGGGGGGGCAGAAGGAAACACCATATATTTT
TRBV5-1	TRBJ2-5	.	.	CASSLDWEQETQYF	TGCGCCAGCAGCTTGGATTGGGAACAAGAGACCCAGTACTTC
TRBV29-1	TRBJ2-7	.	TRBD1	CSARLNRGSYEQYF	TGCAGCGCCCGATTGAACAGGGGCTCCTACGAGCAGTACTTC
TRBV7-9	TRBJ1-2	.	.	CASSLGTGKGYTF	TGTGCCAGCAGCTTAGGAACAGGGAAGGGCTACACCTTC
TRBV7-9	TRBJ1-1	few	.	CASGDTGNTEAFF	TGTGCCAGCGGCGATACAGGGAACACTGAAGCTTTCTTT
TRBV5-4	TRBJ2-1	few	TRBD1	CASSSGTASYNEQFF	TGTGCCAGCAGCTCCGGGACAGCCTCCTACAATGAGCAGTTCTTC
TRBV4-3	TRBJ2-1	few	TRBD2	CASSQGLAGGQQFF	TGCGCCAGCAGCCAAGGACTAGCGGGGGGCCAGCAGTTCTTC
TRBV7-2	TRBJ1-5	.	.	CASSLGSSDQPQHF	TGTGCCAGCAGCTTAGGTAGCAGCGATCAGCCCCAGCATTTT
TRBV4-1	TRBJ2-7	few	.	CASSQGLASYEQYF	TGCGCCAGCAGCCAAGGACTCGCAAGCTACGAGCAGTACTTC
TRBV15	TRBJ1-1	.	.	CATSGAWDTEAFF	TGTGCCACCAGCGGAGCGTGGGACACTGAAGCTTTCTTT
TRBV7-2	TRBJ1-1	few	.	CASSLTEGTEAFF	TGTGCCAGCAGCTTGACGGAAGGGACTGAAGCTTTCTTT
TRBV7-9	TRBJ2-7	few	.	CASSWGPPYEQYF	TGTGCCAGCAGCTGGGGGCCGCCCTACGAGCAGTACTTC
TRBV7-6	TRBJ1-4	.	TRBD1	CASSLAQGARNEKLFF	TGTGCCAGCAGCTTAGCGCAGGGGGCCCGTAATGAAAAACTGTTTTTT
TRBV30	TRBJ1-2	.	.	CAWNFLRSGESYTF	TGTGCCTGGAACTTTCTCAGAAGCGGGGAAAGCTACACCTTC
TRBV28	TRBJ2-7	few	.	CASSSSSYEQYF	TGTGCCAGCAGTTCTAGCTCCTACGAGCAGTACTTC
TRBV5-1	TRBJ1-2	.	.	CASSLQESYGYTF	TGCGCCAGCAGCTTACAGGAGTCCTATGGCTACACCTTC
TRBV29-1	TRBJ1-4	.	TRBD1	CSVGGTGKREKLFF	TGCAGCGTTGGCGGGACAGGGAAGCGGGAAAAACTGTTTTTT
TRBV19	TRBJ2-7	.	.	CASISPQGHEQYF	TGTGCCAGTATTTCCCCCCAAGGTCACGAGCAGTACTTC
TRBV29-1	TRBJ1-1	.	.	CSVEGRVSLRNTEAFF	TGCAGCGTTGAGGGCAGGGTGAGTCTCAGGAACACTGAAGCTTTCTTT
TRBV7-2	TRBJ1-2	.	.	CASRMRDAYGYTF	TGTGCCAGCAGGATGAGAGACGCCTATGGCTACACCTTC
TRBV21-1	TRBJ2-3	few	.	CASSPRSGRYTQYF	TGTGCCAGCAGCCCAAGGTCGGGAAGATATACGCAGTATTTT
TRBV9	TRBJ1-1	.	.	CASTVQTMNTEAFF	TGTGCCAGCACCGTACAGACCATGAACACTGAAGCTTTCTTT
TRBV11-2	TRBJ2-2	few	TRBD2	CASSPQAGVGTGELFF	TGTGCCAGCAGCCCGCAAGCGGGAGTCGGAACCGGGGAGCTGTTTTTT
TRBV20-1	TRBJ2-1	few	.	CSASPTAFFF	TGCAGTGCTAGCCCCACGGCTTTTTTCTTC
TRBV29-1	TRBJ1-4	few	.	CSVQGSGEKLFF	TGCAGCGTTCAGGGGAGCGGCGAAAAACTGTTTTTT
TRBV7-9	TRBJ2-1	few	TRBD2	CASSPGLAGGLNEQFF	TGTGCCAGCAGCCCAGGACTAGCGGGAGGGCTCAATGAGCAGTTCTTC